The 25 T cell receptor beta chains given below trace back to one sample, sequenced in a study of graft-versus-host responses after intestinal transplantation (dated by TCRdb to 2020 to 2022). Antigens for these TCRs are unknown. Interpreted using the paper, the time point label stands for: cells obtained before transplantation from donor or recipient. Libraries were made using the immunoSEQ multiplex PCR assay. This is the immuneACCESS table as TCRdb keeps it, with only in-frame sequences that have V and J called. A part of the clones is gone; compared with another copy, unresolved V genes explain less than half, and the rest is unexplained. The sample contains more than 85,000 clones, about 93% of them found a single time. The ten most abundant clones make up 1.5% to 2.5% of the sample. The source was unstimulated CD8+ T cells sorted from spleen or lymph node cells, collected before intestinal transplant. These receptor sequences come from a human donor who received an intestinal transplant.

CDR3 residues: CASSLVGQGYGYTF. CDR3 in DNA: TGTGCCAGCAGCTTAGTTGGACAGGGATACGGCTACACCTTC. The rearrangement uses TRBV11-3 and TRBJ1-2; 8 nucleotides line up with TRBD1. With 1 base clipped from V and 8 bases from J, the junction kept 6 bases outside the gene matches. Germline assignment: CDR1 SGHNT and CDR2 YENEEA. CDR3 size: 14 residues.

CDR3 sequence: CASSESMTGYGYTF. CDR3 DNA sequence: TGTGCCAGCAGTGAATCAATGACAGGGTATGGCTACACCTTC. The V call is TRBV2, the J call TRBJ1-2, with TRBD1 matching 7 bases. CDR1 and CDR2 from the germline V gene are SNHLY and FYNNEI. This CDR3 has 14 residues. The V gene end was trimmed by 2 bases and the J gene end by 5 bases; junction bases not matched to a gene: 5.

The chain carries TRBV5-1 and TRBJ1-1, with D hard to call. There are 15 residues in the CDR3. Trimming pared 0 bases from V and 4 bases from J, leaving 13 bases between. Germline CDR1 and CDR2: SGHRS and YFSETQ. In nucleotides, the CDR3 is TGCGCCAGCAGCTTGGCCCCCCAACAGAGCACTGAAGCTTTCTTT. This sequence encodes CASSLAPQQSTEAFF.

This chain joins TRBV9 and TRBJ2-7; maybe TRBD1 (6 bases). V shed 2 bases and J shed 0 bases, with 9 bases lying between them. CDR1 is SGDLS, CDR2 YYNGEE, per germline. CDR3 length equals 14 residues. The CDR3 region has the DNA TGTGCCAGCAGCGTCAGGGGCGACTCCTACGAGCAGTACTTC. The encoded protein is CASSVRGDSYEQYF.

The chain uses TRBV7-6 and TRBJ2-3, with 9 bases fitting TRBD1. CDR3 length: 16 amino acids. Germline V gene data show CDR1 as SGHVS and CDR2 as FNYEAQ. Trimming at V came to 2 bases and at J to 6 bases, leaving 9 bases not matched to a gene. The CDR3 protein is CASSLYRTGAGDTQYF. In nucleotides, the CDR3 is TGTGCCAGCAGCTTATATCGGACAGGGGCGGGGGATACGCAGTATTTT.

The rearrangement uses TRBV5-1 and TRBJ2-7; 10 bases are a match to TRBD1. V trimming: 3 bases; J trimming: 1 base; junction bases outside the gene matches: 10. Germline CDR1 SGHRS, CDR2 YFSETQ. The CDR3 is made up of 17 amino acids. CDR3 coding DNA: TGCGCCAGCAGCTCTTACTACGCGGGACAGGGGTCCTACGAGCAGTACTTC. It translates to CASSSYYAGQGSYEQYF.

The V and J genes are TRBV5-1 and TRBJ2-1; possibly TRBD2 for D (5 bases). V lost 0 bases, J lost 3 bases, and 22 bases lay in between. CDR3 size: 19 residues. Germline assignment: CDR1 SGHRS and CDR2 YFSETQ. This CDR3 reads CASSLAVDFSEPLYNEQFF. The CDR3 DNA reads TGCGCCAGCAGCTTGGCCGTGGACTTCAGCGAGCCCCTCTACAATGAGCAGTTCTTC.

The chain recombines TRBV4-3 with TRBJ2-7; TRBD2 matches at 8 bases. Germline V lookup: CDR1 LGHNA, CDR2 YSLEER. Germline trimming cut 0 bases from V and 5 bases from J; bases unmatched to any gene: 6. The CDR3 has 15 amino acids. CDR3 DNA sequence: TGCGCCAGCAGCCAAGACGGGGGGGCTCCCGACGAGCAGTACTTC. Translated, it gives CASSQDGGAPDEQYF.

V is TRBV6-1 and J is TRBJ1-6; TRBD1 aligns across 7 bases. The germline V gene has CDR1 MNHNS and CDR2 SASEGT. V was clipped by 5 bases and J by 10 bases; unmatched bases: 8. The CDR3 has 14 residues. This CDR3 reads CASSPGGIWSPLHF. CDR3 nucleotides: TGTGCCAGCAGTCCAGGGGGAATTTGGTCACCCCTCCACTTT.

CDR3: CASSGDRGPRTGELFF. In DNA form, the CDR3 reads TGTGCCAGCAGTGGGGACAGGGGGCCGCGGACCGGGGAGCTGTTTTTT. The chain recombines TRBV27 with TRBJ2-2; 12 bases fit TRBD1. V shed 5 bases and J 5 bases; nucleotides not matched to a gene: 6. The germline V gene has CDR1 MNHEY and CDR2 SMNVEV (reference sequence). This CDR3 comprises 16 residues.

CDR3 in amino acids: CASSPIPTAERNREPDSPLHF. DNA of the CDR3: TGTGCCAGCAGCCCCATCCCCACGGCGGAACGTAACAGGGAACCAGATTCACCCCTCCACTTT. The V call is TRBV7-8, the J call TRBJ1-6; weak D call: TRBD1 (6 bases). V was clipped by 5 bases and J by 8 bases, with 34 bases between them. The germline CDR1 and CDR2 sequences are SGHVS and FQNEAQ. CDR3 length equals 21 residues.

The chain's CDR3 is CASSQDGGGPTGEQYF. As DNA, the CDR3 is TGCGCCAGCAGCCAAGATGGTGGCGGGCCTACGGGGGAGCAGTACTTC. This chain uses TRBV4-3 with TRBJ2-7; D is possibly TRBD2 (5 bases). Trimming cost V 0 bases and J 7 bases, with 19 bases left between them. This CDR3 comprises 16 residues. Germline loops: CDR1 LGHNA, CDR2 YSLEER.

This chain joins TRBV6-5 and TRBJ2-1; 7 nucleotides match TRBD1. The CDR3 loop spans 13 amino acids. Germline CDR1 reads MNHEY; CDR2 reads SVGAGI. With V trimmed by 3 bases and J by 8 bases, 4 bases remained unmatched. The CDR3 is CASSYHRGDEQFF. The CDR3 DNA reads TGTGCCAGCAGTTATCACAGGGGAGATGAGCAGTTCTTC.

V is TRBV29-1 and J is TRBJ2-5, with TRBD1 matching over 12 bases. In germline, CDR1 is SQVTM, CDR2 ANQGSEA. The V segment lost 5 bases and the J segment 7 bases; nucleotides outside the gene matches: 8. This CDR3 spans 14 amino acids. CDR3 bases: TGCAGCGTTACGGGACAGGGGGCTTCGGGGACCCAGTACTTC. Protein: CSVTGQGASGTQYF. The complete variable domain, with remaining parts taken from reference TRBV29-1 and TRBJ2-5, reads SAVISQKPSRDICQRGTSLTIQCQVDSQVTMMFWYRQQPGQSLTLIATANQGSEATYESGFVIDKFPISRPNLTFSTLTVSNMSPEDSSIYLCSVTGQGASGTQYFGPGTRLLVL.

The V call is TRBV13, the J call TRBJ1-2; D is unresolved. The CDR3 sequence is 18 residues long. Trimming stripped 5 bases from V and 8 bases from J, with 30 bases between. CDR1 PRHDT and CDR2 FYEKMQ come from the germline V gene (reference sequence). This CDR3 reads CASSDYSTAERMTIGYTF. Written as DNA, the CDR3 is TGTGCCAGCAGCGACTACAGCACGGCCGAAAGGATGACGATCGGCTACACCTTC.

The chain carries TRBV25-1 and TRBJ2-1, with a tentative D call TRBD1 (5 bases). Germline values: CDR1 MGHDK, CDR2 SYGVNS. This CDR3 is 15 amino acids long. Trimming left V 3 bases short and J 4 bases short, with 13 bases between. This CDR3 is CASSEPGFLYNEQFF. In nucleotides, the CDR3 is TGTGCCAGCAGTGAGCCAGGGTTTCTGTACAATGAGCAGTTCTTC.

The chain recombines TRBV11-2 with TRBJ2-7, with TRBD1 matching over 7 bases. The CDR3 contains 14 residues. The germline gives CDR1 SGHAT, CDR2 FQNNGV. With 1 base clipped from V and 4 bases from J, the junction kept 4 bases outside the gene matches. The CDR3 is CASSLGDSRYEQYF. The CDR3 DNA reads TGTGCCAGCAGCTTAGGGGACAGCAGATACGAGCAGTACTTC.

The V gene is TRBV4-3, the J gene TRBJ2-7; D not certain. Trimming took 0 bases from V and 2 from J, leaving 17 bases between them. The germline gives CDR1 LGHNA, CDR2 YSLEER. This CDR3 region has 17 residues. The CDR3 DNA reads TGCGCCAGCAGCCAAGATTTGCAGTCAGAGGTGCCCTACGAGCAGTACTTC. This sequence encodes CASSQDLQSEVPYEQYF.

V and J are TRBV11-2 and TRBJ1-2; D is ambiguous. Deletions cut 1 base from V and 0 bases from J, with 12 bases between. This CDR3 is built from 16 residues. The germline gives CDR1 SGHAT, CDR2 FQNNGV. CDR3 loop: CASSLGLTGANYGYTF. CDR3 nucleotide sequence: TGTGCCAGCAGCTTAGGCCTAACTGGAGCTAACTATGGCTACACCTTC.

The rearrangement joins TRBV13 to TRBJ2-7, with 11 bases matching TRBD1. The CDR3 spans 16 residues. Germline V gene lookup returns CDR1 PRHDT and CDR2 FYEKMQ (reference sequence). After removal of 10 bases from V and 2 bases from J, the junction contained 13 bases not matched to a gene. CDR3 nucleotide sequence: TGTGCCACATCGGGGGGACAGGGGGAATCTACCTACGAGCAGTACTTC. It yields the protein CATSGGQGESTYEQYF.

This chain joins TRBV4-3 and TRBJ1-2; a weak D match, TRBD1 (6 bases). This CDR3 has 16 amino acids. CDR1 is LGHNA and CDR2 is YSLEER in the germline V gene. The V gene lost 0 bases and the J gene lost 4 bases, with 15 bases spanning the gap. The CDR3 reads CASSQDLAGDPYGYTF. The CDR3 DNA is TGCGCCAGCAGCCAAGATCTGGCAGGGGACCCCTATGGCTACACCTTC.

DNA for the CDR3: TGTGCCAGCAGCGGGGAGCAATACGAGCAGTACTTC. It encodes CASSGEQYEQYF. The genes are TRBV9 and TRBJ2-7, with D tentatively TRBD2 (5 bases). The CDR3 totals 12 residues. V lost 3 bases and J 4 bases, leaving 8 bases between the germline ends. The germline gives CDR1 SGDLS, CDR2 YYNGEE.

The chain carries TRBV15 and TRBJ1-6; D is possibly TRBD1 (5 bases). Germline lookup yields CDR1 LNHNV and CDR2 YYDKDF (reference sequence). The CDR3 loop spans 17 amino acids. The V and J ends lost 3 bases and 5 bases respectively, with 17 bases between them. The CDR3: CATSSQVGGSNNSPLHF. The CDR3 bases are TGTGCCACCAGCAGTCAGGTCGGGGGTTCCAATAATTCACCCCTCCACTTT.

The genes are TRBV4-3 and TRBJ2-5, with TRBD1 identical over 7 bases. From germline, CDR1 is LGHNA and CDR2 YSLEER. V shed 1 base and J 5 bases; nucleotides not matched to a gene: 7. The CDR3 is 15 residues long. In DNA, the CDR3 is TGCGCCAGCAGCCAAGGGACAGGCTCGCACGAGACCCAGTACTTC. This sequence encodes CASSQGTGSHETQYF.

The chain links TRBV18 to TRBJ2-7, with a possible D match to TRBD1 (5 bases). The CDR3 is made up of 16 amino acids. The V gene lost 3 bases and the J gene lost 0 bases, with 15 bases spanning the gap. The germline V gene encodes CDR1 KGHSH and CDR2 LQKENI. Here the CDR3 DNA reads TGTGCCAGCTCACCCAGCGAGAGTGACAGCTCCTACGAGCAGTACTTC. Translating it yields CASSPSESDSSYEQYF.